This T cell receptor (beta chain) was retrieved from a study of beta chain features in type 1 diabetes. Regarding the study as a whole: Significant though moderate, a shortening of TCRB CDR3s appeared in all four CD4+ subsets of Type 1 diabetes patients.

The isolated RNA, all of it, was reverse transcribed, so expressed TCRB transcripts were what got sequenced. Profiling relied on immunoSEQ multiplex PCR, and the TCRdb table lists in-frame clones only, not all of them. The sample lists 640,000 or so clones; about 14% were seen once. This clone occurred a few times. Its specificity is unknown. The source of this sequence is a man between 18 and 29 years old with type 1 diabetes. Sequenced input: naive CD4+ T cells from blood.

CDR3 in DNA: TGCGCCAGCAGCTTGGAGCCAGGCAACTATGGCTACACCTTC. Its protein product is CASSLEPGNYGYTF. V and J are TRBV5-1 and TRBJ1-2; no clear D. CDR1 SGHRS and CDR2 YFSETQ come from the germline V gene. Trimming cost V 0 bases and J 2 bases, with 8 bases left between them. The CDR3 extends over 14 amino acids.